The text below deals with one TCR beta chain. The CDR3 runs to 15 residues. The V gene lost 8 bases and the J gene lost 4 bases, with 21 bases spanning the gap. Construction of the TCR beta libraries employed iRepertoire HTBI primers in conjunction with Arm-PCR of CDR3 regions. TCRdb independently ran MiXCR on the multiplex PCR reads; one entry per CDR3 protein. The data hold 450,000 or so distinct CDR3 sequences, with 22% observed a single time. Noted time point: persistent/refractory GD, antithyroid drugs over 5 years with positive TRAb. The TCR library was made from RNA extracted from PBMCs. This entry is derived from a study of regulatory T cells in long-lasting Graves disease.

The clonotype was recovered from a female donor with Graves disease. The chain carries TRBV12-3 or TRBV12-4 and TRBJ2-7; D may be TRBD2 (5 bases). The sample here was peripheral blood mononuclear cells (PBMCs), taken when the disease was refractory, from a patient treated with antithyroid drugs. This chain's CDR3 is CASGAGMVFRYEQYF. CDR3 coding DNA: TGTGCCAGCGGAGCCGGGATGGTATTTCGGTACGAGCAGTACTTC.